The clone carrying this T cell receptor beta chain was detected ten times or more. As yet, its antigen is unknown. The sample is drawn from a study of response to subunit inactivated influenza vaccine. Regarding the study as a whole: Few new T cells, the authors suggested, are recruited by each seasonal influenza vaccination.

MiXCR was run by TCRdb on the RT-PCR reads, yielding one entry per CDR3 protein. Among about 240,000 distinct CDR3 sequences listed, about 12% were seen once. The sequence derives from a man aged 50 or older who received an inactivated influenza vaccine. The sequencing used non-naive T cells sorted from PBMCs, collected about 14 days before vaccination.

The CDR3 spells CAISPGTSGSTDTQYF. CDR3 bases: TGTGCCATCAGCCCCGGGACTAGCGGTAGCACAGATACGCAGTATTTT. The rearrangement links TRBV10-3 to TRBJ2-3; 11 bases fit TRBD2. V gave up 6 bases and J gave up 0 bases; unmatched junction bases: 5. Looked up from germline, CDR1 is ENHRY and CDR2 is SYGVKD. The CDR3 has 16 residues.